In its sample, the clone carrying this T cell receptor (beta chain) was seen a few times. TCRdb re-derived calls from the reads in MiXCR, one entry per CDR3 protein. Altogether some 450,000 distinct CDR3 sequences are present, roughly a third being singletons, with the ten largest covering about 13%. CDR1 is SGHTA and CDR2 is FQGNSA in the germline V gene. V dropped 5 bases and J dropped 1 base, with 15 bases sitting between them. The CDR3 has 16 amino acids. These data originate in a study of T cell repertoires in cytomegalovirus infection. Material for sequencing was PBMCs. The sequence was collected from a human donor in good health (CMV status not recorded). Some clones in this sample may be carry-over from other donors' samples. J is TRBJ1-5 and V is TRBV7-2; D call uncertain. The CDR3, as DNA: TGTGCCAGCAGCCGAGACATTCGTTCGAGCAATCAGCCCCAGCATTTT. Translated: CASSRDIRSSNQPQHF.